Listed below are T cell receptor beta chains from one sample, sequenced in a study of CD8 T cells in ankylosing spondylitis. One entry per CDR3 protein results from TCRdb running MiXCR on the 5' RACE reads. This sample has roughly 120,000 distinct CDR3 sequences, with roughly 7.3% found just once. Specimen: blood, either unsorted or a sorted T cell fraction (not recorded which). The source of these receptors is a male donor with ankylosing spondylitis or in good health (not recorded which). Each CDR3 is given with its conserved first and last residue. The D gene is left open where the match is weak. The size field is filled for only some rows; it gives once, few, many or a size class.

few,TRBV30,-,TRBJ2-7,CAWTRTSSSYEQYF,TGTGCCTGGACCCGTACCTCAAGTTCCTACGAGCAGTACTTC
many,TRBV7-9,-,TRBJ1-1,CASSSDPNTEAFF,TGTGCCAGCAGCTCGGACCCGAACACTGAAGCTTTCTTT
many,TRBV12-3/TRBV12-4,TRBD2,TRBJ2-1,CASSRPGLAGITNEQFF,TGTGCCAGCAGCCGCCCGGGACTAGCGGGGATCACCAATGAGCAGTTCTTC
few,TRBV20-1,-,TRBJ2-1,CSARDTGEQFF,TGCAGTGCCAGGGATACGGGTGAGCAGTTCTTC
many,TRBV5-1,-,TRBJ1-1,CASSLAVGPGDGTEAFF,TGCGCCAGCAGCTTGGCCGTGGGGCCAGGGGATGGCACTGAAGCTTTCTTT
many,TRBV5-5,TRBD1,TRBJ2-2,CASSLKGGPGELFF,TGTGCCAGCAGCTTGAAAGGGGGCCCCGGGGAGCTGTTTTTT
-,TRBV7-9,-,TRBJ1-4,CASSLGSPSVEKLFF,TGTGCCAGCAGCTTAGGGTCCCCGTCTGTTGAAAAACTGTTTTTT
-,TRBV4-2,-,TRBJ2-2,CASSQARLGGELFF,TGTGCCAGCAGCCAGGCGCGCCTCGGCGGGGAGCTGTTTTTT
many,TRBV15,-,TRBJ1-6,CATSRVKRQGNSPLHF,TGTGCCACCAGCAGAGTGAAGAGGCAGGGGAATTCACCCCTCCACTTT
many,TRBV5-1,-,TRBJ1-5,CASSLGSGQPQHF,TGCGCCAGCAGCTTAGGCAGTGGACAGCCCCAGCATTTT
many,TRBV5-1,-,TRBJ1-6,CASRDRRGGSPLHF,TGCGCCAGCAGGGACAGAAGGGGAGGTTCACCCCTCCACTTT
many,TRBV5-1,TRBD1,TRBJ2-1,CASRSLPGQGSSNEQFF,TGCGCCAGCAGAAGCCTCCCGGGACAGGGATCTTCCAATGAGCAGTTCTTC
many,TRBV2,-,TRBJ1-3,CASSEGVNTIYF,TGTGCCAGCAGTGAAGGGGTAAACACCATATATTTT
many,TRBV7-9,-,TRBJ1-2,CASSYRDSNYGYTF,TGTGCCAGCAGCTACAGGGACTCTAACTATGGCTACACCTTC
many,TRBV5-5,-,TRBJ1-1,CASSVTGKRNTEAFF,TGTGCCAGCAGCGTAACGGGAAAGAGAAACACTGAAGCTTTCTTT
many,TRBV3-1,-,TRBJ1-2,CASSLWPDSDYGYTF,TGTGCCAGCAGCCTCTGGCCAGACTCGGACTATGGCTACACCTTC
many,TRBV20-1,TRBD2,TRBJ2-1,CSASTSGIQRVQFF,TGCAGTGCTAGTACTAGCGGGATACAGAGGGTTCAGTTCTTC
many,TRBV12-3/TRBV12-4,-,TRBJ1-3,CASSSLRSGNTIYF,TGTGCCAGCAGCTCGCTCCGCTCTGGAAACACCATATATTTT
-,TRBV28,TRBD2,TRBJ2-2,CASCRLGLAGAGEPFF,TGTGCCAGCTGTCGGTTGGGACTAGCGGGAGCTGGGGAGCCGTTTTTT
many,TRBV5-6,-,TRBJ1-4,CASSLVGSQATNEKLFF,TGTGCCAGCAGCTTGGTCGGCAGCCAAGCAACTAATGAAAAACTGTTTTTT
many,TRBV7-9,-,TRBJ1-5,CASSYDNQPQHF,TGTGCCAGCAGCTACGACAATCAGCCCCAGCATTTT
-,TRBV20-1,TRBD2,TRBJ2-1,CSARGVGREPYNEQFF,TGCAGTGCTAGAGGGGTGGGGCGGGAGCCCTACAATGAGCAGTTCTTC
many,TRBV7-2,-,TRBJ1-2,CASSPETGPYGYTF,TGTGCCAGCAGCCCGGAGACAGGACCCTATGGCTACACCTTC
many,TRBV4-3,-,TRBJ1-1,CASSQDRRYGAFF,TGCGCCAGCAGCCAAGATCGGCGGTACGGGGCTTTCTTT
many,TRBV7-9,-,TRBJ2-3,CASSLASVPDTQYF,TGTGCCAGCAGCTTAGCTAGCGTCCCAGATACGCAGTATTTT
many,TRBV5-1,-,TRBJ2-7,CASSLEQVFNEQYF,TGCGCCAGCAGCTTGGAACAGGTGTTTAACGAGCAGTACTTC
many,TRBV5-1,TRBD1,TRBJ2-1,CASSLWTGDNEQFF,TGCGCCAGCAGCTTGTGGACAGGGGACAATGAGCAGTTCTTC
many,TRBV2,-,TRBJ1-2,CASSGAIQTGGYTF,TGTGCCAGCAGTGGGGCGATCCAAACAGGAGGCTACACCTTC
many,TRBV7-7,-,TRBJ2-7,CASPRAHPIYEQYF,TGTGCCAGCCCTCGGGCCCATCCAATTTACGAGCAGTACTTC
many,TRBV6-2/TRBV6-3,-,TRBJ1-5,CASSGGGLLYQPQHF,TGTGCCAGCAGTGGGGGGGGACTGCTATATCAGCCCCAGCATTTT
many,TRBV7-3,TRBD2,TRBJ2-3,CASSLSGRGTDTQYF,TGTGCCAGCAGCTTAAGCGGGAGGGGCACAGATACGCAGTATTTT
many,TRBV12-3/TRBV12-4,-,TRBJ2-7,CASSLAAGSSYEQYF,TGTGCCAGCAGTTTGGCGGCGGGCTCCTCCTACGAGCAGTACTTC
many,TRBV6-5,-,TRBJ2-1,CASSYIGTGTYNEQFF,TGTGCCAGCAGTTATATCGGAACAGGAACCTACAATGAGCAGTTCTTC
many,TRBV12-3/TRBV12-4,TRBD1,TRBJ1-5,CASSVQGELAQPQHF,TGTGCCAGCAGCGTGCAGGGGGAGCTAGCTCAGCCCCAGCATTTT
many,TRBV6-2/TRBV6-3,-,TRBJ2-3,CASSLASLTSDTQYF,TGTGCCAGCAGTTTGGCGAGTCTCACGTCAGATACGCAGTATTTT
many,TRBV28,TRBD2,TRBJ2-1,CASSPWGASGSPNNEQFF,TGTGCCAGCAGCCCTTGGGGGGCTAGCGGGAGTCCTAACAATGAGCAGTTCTTC
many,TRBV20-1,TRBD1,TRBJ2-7,CSARKAGDSSYEQYF,TGCAGTGCTAGGAAGGCAGGGGACAGCTCCTACGAGCAGTACTTC
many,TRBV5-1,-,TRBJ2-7,CASRNGVYEQYF,TGCGCCAGCAGGAACGGCGTGTACGAGCAGTACTTC
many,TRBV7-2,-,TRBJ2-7,CASSLRGRESSYEQYF,TGTGCCAGCAGCTTAAGGGGGCGGGAGAGCTCCTACGAGCAGTACTTC
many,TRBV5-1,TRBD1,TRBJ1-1,CASSLASGTGAAAFF,TGCGCCAGCAGCTTGGCTTCCGGGACAGGGGCCGCAGCTTTCTTT
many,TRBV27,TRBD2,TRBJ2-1,CASSLSTSRNEQFF,TGTGCCAGCAGTTTATCGACTAGCAGGAATGAGCAGTTCTTC
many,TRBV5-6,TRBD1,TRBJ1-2,CASSQRYRGRDGYTF,TGTGCCAGCAGCCAACGATACAGGGGGCGGGATGGCTACACCTTC
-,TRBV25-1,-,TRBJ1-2,CAMGPGLFGYTF,TGTGCCATGGGCCCGGGGCTCTTTGGCTACACCTTC
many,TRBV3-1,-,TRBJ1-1,CASSQAPGRTEAFF,TGTGCCAGCAGCCAAGCCCCAGGGAGGACTGAAGCTTTCTTT
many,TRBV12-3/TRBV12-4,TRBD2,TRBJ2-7,CASSWTGLAGPYF,TGTGCCAGCAGTTGGACCGGACTAGCGGGGCCGTACTTC
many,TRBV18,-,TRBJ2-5,CASSSRQGGETQYF,TGTGCCAGCTCATCCCGGCAGGGCGGAGAGACCCAGTACTTC
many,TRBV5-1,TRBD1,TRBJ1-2,CASSVGDRGSGYTF,TGCGCCAGCAGCGTCGGGGACAGGGGAAGTGGCTACACCTTC
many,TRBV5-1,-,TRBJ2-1,CASSLVVSGVSNEQFF,TGCGCCAGCAGCTTGGTGGTGTCGGGGGTAAGCAATGAGCAGTTCTTC
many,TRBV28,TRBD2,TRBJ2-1,CASSGGLAGILSYNEQFF,TGTGCCAGCAGTGGGGGACTAGCGGGAATCCTCTCCTACAATGAGCAGTTCTTC
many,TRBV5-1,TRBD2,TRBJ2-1,CASSQRLAGNEQFF,TGCGCCAGCAGCCAGAGACTAGCGGGGAATGAGCAGTTCTTC
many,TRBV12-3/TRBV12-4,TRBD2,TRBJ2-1,CASGGWITSGSFDEQFF,TGTGCCAGCGGAGGATGGATTACTAGCGGGAGTTTCGATGAGCAGTTCTTC
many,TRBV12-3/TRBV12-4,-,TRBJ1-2,CASSLEARNYGYTF,TGTGCCAGCAGTTTAGAAGCCAGGAACTATGGCTACACCTTC
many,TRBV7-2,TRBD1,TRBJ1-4,CASSPKDRAPGKLFF,TGTGCCAGCAGCCCTAAGGACAGGGCCCCTGGAAAACTGTTTTTT
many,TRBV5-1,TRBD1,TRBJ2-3,CASRGQGFTDTQYF,TGCGCCAGCAGAGGACAGGGATTCACAGATACGCAGTATTTT
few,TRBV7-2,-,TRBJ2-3,CASSLQAGFTDTQYF,TGTGCCAGCAGCTTACAAGCGGGTTTCACAGATACGCAGTATTTT
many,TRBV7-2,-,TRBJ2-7,CASSFYRSYEQYF,TGTGCCAGCAGCTTTTACAGATCCTACGAGCAGTACTTC
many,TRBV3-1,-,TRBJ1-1,CASSRDRRAFF,TGTGCCAGCAGCCGAGACAGGCGAGCTTTCTTT
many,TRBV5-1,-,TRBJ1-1,CASRGVYGGTEAFF,TGCGCCAGCAGAGGGGTCTATGGCGGCACTGAAGCTTTCTTT